Listed below are T cell receptor beta chains from one sample, sequenced in a study of beta chain features in type 1 diabetes. The method was immunoSEQ multiplex PCR; TCRdb's version includes in-frame clones alone and lacks a portion of them. The sample contains just under 150,000 clones, 10% to 15% of which appear only once. The sample was central memory CD4+ T cells from blood. These receptors all come from a man younger than 30 with type 1 diabetes. Each CDR3 is given with its conserved first and last residue. The order of the fields is V gene, D gene, J gene, clone size, CDR3 protein, CDR3 DNA. The D gene is left open where the match is weak. Size tells how often a clone was seen (once, few, many) or the class of an expanded clone, and some rows leave it out.

TRBV4-1	TRBD1	TRBJ2-3	.	CASSQDDRARRDTQYF	TGCGCCAGCAGCCAAGACGACAGGGCTAGGAGGGATACGCAGTATTTT
TRBV27	.	TRBJ2-3	.	CASSSIRTDTQYF	TGTGCCAGCAGTTCTATTCGTACAGATACGCAGTATTTT
TRBV7-3	.	TRBJ2-6	.	CASTPTSHGANVLTF	TGTGCCAGCACCCCCACTAGCCATGGGGCCAACGTCCTGACTTTC
TRBV15	.	TRBJ1-3	few	CATSRDRRISGNTIYF	TGTGCCACCAGCAGAGATCGGCGGATTTCTGGAAACACCATATATTTT
TRBV5-1	.	TRBJ2-5	.	CASSLVASGETQYF	TGCGCCAGCAGCTTGGTGGCGTCCGGGGAGACCCAGTACTTC
TRBV30	.	TRBJ1-5	many	CAWAGDSNQPQHF	TGTGCCTGGGCGGGTGATAGCAATCAGCCCCAGCATTTT
TRBV7-9	.	TRBJ1-4	many	CASMRGVNEKLFF	TGTGCCAGCATGAGGGGAGTCAATGAAAAACTGTTTTTT
TRBV5-1	TRBD1	TRBJ1-1	.	CASSPPGTGANTEAFF	TGCGCCAGCAGCCCACCCGGGACAGGGGCGAACACTGAAGCTTTCTTT
TRBV27	.	TRBJ2-7	.	CASSRQLGGRISSYEQYF	TGTGCCAGCAGTCGTCAACTAGGTGGGAGAATTAGCTCCTACGAGCAGTACTTC
TRBV18	.	TRBJ1-1	many	CASSPDSDTEAFF	TGTGCCAGCTCACCCGACAGCGACACTGAAGCTTTCTTT
TRBV9	.	TRBJ2-7	.	CASSVGWGISYEQYF	TGTGCCAGCAGCGTTGGATGGGGTATTTCCTACGAGCAGTACTTC
TRBV14	.	TRBJ2-7	few	CASSQATVSQYF	TGTGCCAGCAGCCAAGCAACGGTGTCCCAGTACTTC
TRBV5-1	.	TRBJ1-3	.	CASSLEPGNGNTIYF	TGCGCCAGCAGCTTGGAACCAGGGAACGGAAACACCATATATTTT
TRBV19	.	TRBJ1-2	few	CASSSDGNYGYTF	TGTGCCAGTAGTTCGGACGGGAACTATGGCTACACCTTC
TRBV7-9	TRBD1	TRBJ2-5	medium-sized	CASSLALTGGQETQYF	TGTGCCAGCAGCCTAGCCCTGACAGGGGGGCAAGAGACCCAGTACTTC
TRBV7-2	.	TRBJ2-2	.	CASSLESGAIGELFF	TGTGCCAGCAGCTTAGAATCCGGGGCAATCGGGGAGCTGTTTTTT
TRBV30	.	TRBJ1-1	few	CAWSPVRGAFF	TGTGCCTGGAGTCCAGTCAGAGGAGCTTTCTTT
TRBV11-2	TRBD2	TRBJ2-7	.	CASSFGTSRVEQYF	TGTGCCAGCAGCTTCGGGACTAGCCGGGTTGAGCAGTACTTC
TRBV5-1	TRBD1	TRBJ1-1	.	CASSLRPGQMNTEAFF	TGCGCCAGCAGCTTAAGACCGGGACAGATGAACACTGAAGCTTTCTTT
TRBV29-1	.	TRBJ2-2	.	CSVPWGGGSTGELFF	TGCAGCGTCCCCTGGGGAGGGGGGAGCACCGGGGAGCTGTTTTTT
TRBV30	.	TRBJ2-3	few	CAWSVYSTDTQYF	TGTGCCTGGAGTGTTTACAGCACAGATACGCAGTATTTT
TRBV25-1	.	TRBJ1-2	.	CASRGSLGFDYGYTF	TGTGCCAGCCGGGGGTCACTGGGGTTTGACTATGGCTACACCTTC
TRBV18	.	TRBJ2-7	.	CASSPGALYEQYF	TGTGCCAGCTCACCGGGAGCCCTCTACGAGCAGTACTTC
TRBV5-1	TRBD2	TRBJ2-1	.	CASSVASGGYNEQFF	TGCGCCAGCAGCGTGGCTAGCGGGGGCTACAATGAGCAGTTCTTC
TRBV28	TRBD1	TRBJ2-5	few	CASSRGQGARETQYF	TGTGCCAGCAGCCGGGGACAGGGGGCCAGGGAGACCCAGTACTTC
TRBV29-1	TRBD1	TRBJ2-5	.	CSVDRGEETQYF	TGCAGCGTCGACAGGGGGGAAGAGACCCAGTACTTC
TRBV4-1	.	TRBJ1-2	.	CASSQSRDTVYGYTF	TGCGCCAGCAGCCAAAGCCGGGACACGGTCTATGGCTACACCTTC
TRBV29-1	TRBD1	TRBJ1-5	few	CSVVLQGQRSNQPQHF	TGCAGCGTTGTGTTACAGGGACAGAGAAGCAATCAGCCCCAGCATTTT
TRBV13	.	TRBJ1-1	few	CASSFWGTGGAEAFF	TGTGCCAGCAGCTTTTGGGGGACCGGTGGCGCTGAAGCTTTCTTT
TRBV7-3	TRBD2	TRBJ2-7	.	CASSSGLAGDEQYF	TGTGCCAGCAGCTCAGGACTAGCGGGGGACGAGCAGTACTTC
TRBV2	.	TRBJ1-2	.	CASSDPTVGGYTF	TGTGCCAGCAGTGACCCGACGGTTGGTGGCTACACCTTC
TRBV14	.	TRBJ2-7	many	CASSPGGRGYEQYF	TGTGCCAGCAGCCCCGGGGGCAGGGGCTACGAGCAGTACTTC
TRBV20-1	.	TRBJ2-5	.	CSARLQETQYF	TGCAGTGCTCGGCTCCAAGAGACCCAGTACTTC
TRBV7-8	.	TRBJ1-1	.	CASSLGRVRDTEAFF	TGTGCCAGCAGCTTAGGAAGGGTCAGGGACACTGAAGCTTTCTTT
TRBV30	.	TRBJ1-1	few	CAWAKQSMNTEAFF	TGTGCCTGGGCGAAACAGAGCATGAACACTGAAGCTTTCTTT
TRBV15	.	TRBJ1-2	.	CATSRGQGDYGYTF	TGTGCCACCAGCAGAGGTCAGGGTGACTATGGCTACACCTTC
TRBV5-4	.	TRBJ2-2	many	CASRVGTQNTGELFF	TGTGCCAGCAGGGTCGGGACTCAGAACACCGGGGAGCTGTTTTTT
TRBV30	.	TRBJ1-5	many	CAWNRQSNQPQHF	TGTGCCTGGAACCGACAGAGCAATCAGCCCCAGCATTTT
TRBV11-3	TRBD2	TRBJ2-5	few	CASSPVTGGAQYF	TGTGCCAGCAGCCCCGTGACGGGGGGAGCGCAGTACTTC
TRBV6-5	.	TRBJ1-2	.	CASTRPQGGYGYTF	TGTGCCAGCACCAGGCCTCAAGGGGGCTATGGCTACACCTTC
TRBV28	.	TRBJ1-6	few	CASSWSTNNSPLHF	TGTGCCAGCAGTTGGTCCACAAATAATTCACCCCTCCACTTT
TRBV6-1	TRBD2	TRBJ2-5	.	CASSGLAQETQYF	TGTGCCAGCAGCGGACTAGCGCAGGAGACCCAGTACTTC
TRBV27	.	TRBJ2-3	few	CASSLSGGSPDTQYF	TGTGCCAGCAGTTTATCGGGGGGATCTCCAGATACGCAGTATTTT
TRBV13	.	TRBJ2-5	.	CASSLPRAGGLAQYF	TGTGCCAGCAGCTTACCTCGGGCCGGGGGATTGGCCCAGTACTTC
TRBV6-6	.	TRBJ2-6	few	CASRPTGIGANVLTF	TGTGCCAGCAGACCCACAGGAATTGGGGCCAACGTCCTGACTTTC
TRBV7-2	TRBD1	TRBJ1-6	.	CASSPTGSGSPLHF	TGTGCCAGCAGCCCGACAGGGAGCGGTTCACCCCTCCACTTT
TRBV7-9	.	TRBJ2-1	few	CASSFDYVGSNEQFF	TGTGCCAGCAGCTTCGACTATGTGGGTTCCAATGAGCAGTTCTTC
TRBV9	TRBD2	TRBJ2-5	once	CASSVASGGQGLQETQYF	TGTGCCAGCAGCGTCGCCTCGGGGGGGCAGGGGCTGCAGGAGACCCAGTACTTC
TRBV27	TRBD1	TRBJ2-7	few	CASSAPSRQGYEQYF	TGTGCCAGCAGCGCGCCTTCGAGACAGGGGTACGAGCAGTACTTC
TRBV7-2	.	TRBJ2-7	.	CASSLSSYEQYF	TGTGCCAGCAGCCTAAGCTCCTACGAGCAGTACTTC
TRBV27	.	TRBJ2-7	.	CASSLGDSRTEQYF	TGTGCCAGCAGTTTGGGAGACAGTAGAACGGAGCAGTACTTC
TRBV10-3	.	TRBJ2-5	.	CAISPGTIQETQYF	TGTGCCATCAGCCCCGGGACAATCCAAGAGACCCAGTACTTC
TRBV7-9	.	TRBJ2-2	.	CASSLSYLQTNTGELFF	TGTGCCAGCAGCTTATCTTACTTGCAGACCAACACCGGGGAGCTGTTTTTT
TRBV15	.	TRBJ1-3	.	CATGRGAVSGNTIYF	TGTGCCACCGGACGGGGGGCCGTCTCCGGAAACACCATATATTTT
TRBV7-9	.	TRBJ1-2	few	CASSLMTAVGYGYTF	TGTGCCAGCAGCTTGATGACAGCCGTGGGCTATGGCTACACCTTC
TRBV6-5	.	TRBJ2-7	many	CASSWGTEGVRNF	TGTGCCAGCAGTTGGGGGACCGAGGGGGTACGTAACTTC
TRBV29-1	.	TRBJ1-6	.	CSVADTGQNSPLHF	TGCAGCGTTGCCGATACAGGGCAAAATTCACCCCTCCACTTT